The rows below give T cell receptor beta chains drawn from one sample of a study of cytomegalovirus exposure and HLA in healthy donors. Measured with immunoSEQ multiplex PCR; TCRdb has only the in-frame clones, and not every one. The sample has approximately 130,000 clones; over 60% are singletons. Sample: PBMCs. Source of these receptors: a human donor in good health. Both conserved end residues are part of each CDR3. Each record gives: V gene, clone size, D gene, J gene, CDR3 protein, CDR3 DNA. A D gene is named only where the DNA matches it firmly. Clone size is stated in some rows and not others, as once, few, many or a class when expanded.

v_gene: TRBV11-2
abundance: NA
d_gene: TRBD2
j_gene: TRBJ2-1
CDR3aa: CASSLVLAGGGHEQFF
CDR3nt: TGTGCCAGCAGCTTAGTCTTAGCGGGAGGCGGGCATGAGCAGTTCTTC

v_gene: TRBV9
abundance: NA
d_gene: TRBD1
j_gene: TRBJ1-1
CDR3aa: CASSVTGGAGTEAFF
CDR3nt: TGTGCCAGCAGCGTCACAGGGGGCGCCGGCACTGAAGCTTTCTTT

v_gene: TRBV19
abundance: NA
d_gene: NA
j_gene: TRBJ1-5
CDR3aa: CASSTARQGNQPQHF
CDR3nt: TGTGCCAGTAGTACTGCTCGACAAGGAAATCAGCCCCAGCATTTT

v_gene: TRBV4-1
abundance: NA
d_gene: TRBD2
j_gene: TRBJ2-3
CDR3aa: CASSDAGTSGTLYTDTQYF
CDR3nt: TGCGCCAGCAGCGACGCCGGGACTAGCGGAACATTGTACACAGATACGCAGTATTTT

v_gene: TRBV19
abundance: NA
d_gene: TRBD1
j_gene: TRBJ1-5
CDR3aa: CASSRRDSRNQPQHF
CDR3nt: TGTGCCAGTAGCCGCCGGGACAGCCGCAATCAGCCCCAGCATTTT

v_gene: TRBV18
abundance: NA
d_gene: TRBD1
j_gene: TRBJ2-5
CDR3aa: CASSLRTGSQETQYF
CDR3nt: TGTGCCAGCTCACTCAGGACAGGTAGCCAAGAGACCCAGTACTTC

v_gene: TRBV7-9
abundance: NA
d_gene: NA
j_gene: TRBJ1-4
CDR3aa: CSSSPEREKLFF
CDR3nt: TGTTCCAGCAGCCCAGAGAGGGAAAAACTGTTTTTT

v_gene: TRBV6-5
abundance: once
d_gene: NA
j_gene: TRBJ1-3
CDR3aa: CASSAAGIGNTMYF
CDR3nt: TGTGCCAGCAGTGCCGCAGGGATTGGAAACACCATGTATTTT

v_gene: TRBV28
abundance: once
d_gene: TRBD1
j_gene: TRBJ1-1
CDR3aa: CASSYPSGTGGSGGAFF
CDR3nt: TGTGCCAGCAGTTACCCCTCCGGGACAGGAGGATCTGGAGGGGCTTTCTTT

v_gene: TRBV27
abundance: NA
d_gene: NA
j_gene: TRBJ2-7
CDR3aa: CASRQGTEQYF
CDR3nt: TGTGCCAGCAGACAGGGCACCGAGCAGTACTTC

v_gene: TRBV9
abundance: NA
d_gene: NA
j_gene: TRBJ2-7
CDR3aa: CASSVRDNYEQYF
CDR3nt: TGTGCCAGCAGCGTCCGGGACAACTACGAGCAGTACTTC

v_gene: TRBV18
abundance: few
d_gene: NA
j_gene: TRBJ1-5
CDR3aa: CASSPPSSGVSNQPQHF
CDR3nt: TGTGCCAGCTCACCACCGTCGTCAGGGGTTAGCAATCAGCCCCAGCATTTT

v_gene: TRBV7-9
abundance: NA
d_gene: NA
j_gene: TRBJ2-1
CDR3aa: CSSSLVLPVSGSDYNEQFF
CDR3nt: TGTTCCAGCAGCTTAGTGCTCCCGGTTAGCGGCTCAGACTACAATGAGCAGTTCTTC

v_gene: TRBV27
abundance: NA
d_gene: NA
j_gene: TRBJ1-2
CDR3aa: CASSLNGNYGYTF
CDR3nt: TGTGCCAGCAGTTTGAACGGGAACTATGGCTACACCTTC

v_gene: TRBV6-1
abundance: NA
d_gene: NA
j_gene: TRBJ2-7
CDR3aa: CASNQGFVGEQYF
CDR3nt: TGTGCCAGCAACCAGGGATTTGTCGGAGAGCAGTACTTC

v_gene: TRBV19
abundance: NA
d_gene: NA
j_gene: TRBJ1-6
CDR3aa: CASSTSGQNSPLHF
CDR3nt: TGTGCCAGTAGTACTTCAGGACAGAATTCACCCCTCCACTTT

v_gene: TRBV7-8
abundance: NA
d_gene: NA
j_gene: TRBJ2-7
CDR3aa: CASSLQRTALEQYF
CDR3nt: TGTGCCAGCAGCTTGCAGAGGACTGCCTTGGAGCAGTACTTC

v_gene: TRBV28
abundance: NA
d_gene: NA
j_gene: TRBJ1-1
CDR3aa: CASSFPRGSQRTFF
CDR3nt: TGTGCCAGCAGTTTTCCCCGGGGGTCCCAGAGGACTTTCTTT

v_gene: TRBV7-2
abundance: NA
d_gene: NA
j_gene: TRBJ1-1
CDR3aa: CASSSQEYTEAFF
CDR3nt: TGTGCCAGCAGCTCACAGGAGTACACTGAAGCTTTCTTT

v_gene: TRBV19
abundance: NA
d_gene: NA
j_gene: TRBJ2-1
CDR3aa: CASGTGKGQFF
CDR3nt: TGTGCCAGTGGAACAGGGAAGGGGCAGTTCTTC

v_gene: TRBV19
abundance: NA
d_gene: NA
j_gene: TRBJ2-1
CDR3aa: CASSPTVNEQFF
CDR3nt: TGTGCCAGTAGTCCTACAGTCAATGAGCAGTTCTTC

v_gene: TRBV7-2
abundance: NA
d_gene: NA
j_gene: TRBJ2-7
CDR3aa: CASSPSQGSSYEQYF
CDR3nt: TGTGCCAGCAGCCCATCTCAGGGTAGCTCCTACGAGCAGTACTTC

v_gene: TRBV5-1
abundance: NA
d_gene: NA
j_gene: TRBJ2-3
CDR3aa: CASSLRGSTDTQYF
CDR3nt: TGCGCCAGCAGCTTGCGGGGGAGCACAGATACGCAGTATTTT

v_gene: TRBV5-6
abundance: NA
d_gene: TRBD2
j_gene: TRBJ2-7
CDR3aa: CASSGGLAGEQYF
CDR3nt: TGTGCCAGCAGCGGGGGACTAGCGGGCGAGCAGTACTTC

v_gene: TRBV25-1
abundance: NA
d_gene: NA
j_gene: TRBJ2-7
CDR3aa: CASSDPGDLYEQYF
CDR3nt: TGTGCCAGCAGTGACCCCGGGGATCTCTACGAGCAGTACTTC

v_gene: TRBV5-4
abundance: once
d_gene: NA
j_gene: TRBJ2-1
CDR3aa: CASSLGGGDNEQFF
CDR3nt: TGTGCCAGCAGCTTGGGCGGAGGGGACAATGAGCAGTTCTTC

v_gene: TRBV6-1
abundance: NA
d_gene: NA
j_gene: TRBJ1-4
CDR3aa: CATRSGTGNEKLFF
CDR3nt: TGTGCCACCCGGTCGGGCACAGGGAATGAAAAACTGTTTTTT

v_gene: TRBV6-6
abundance: NA
d_gene: TRBD2
j_gene: TRBJ2-7
CDR3aa: CASGVVGEGWYEQYF
CDR3nt: TGTGCCAGCGGGGTTGTCGGGGAGGGTTGGTACGAGCAGTACTTC

v_gene: TRBV4-2
abundance: NA
d_gene: NA
j_gene: TRBJ1-2
CDR3aa: CASSQDLRGGTHYGYTF
CDR3nt: TGTGCCAGCAGCCAAGACCTCCGGGGGGGGACCCACTATGGCTACACCTTC

v_gene: TRBV7-9
abundance: NA
d_gene: NA
j_gene: TRBJ2-5
CDR3aa: CASSLMSGLIEETQYF
CDR3nt: TGTGCCAGCAGCTTAATGTCGGGACTCATCGAAGAGACCCAGTACTTC

v_gene: TRBV6-6
abundance: NA
d_gene: TRBD2
j_gene: TRBJ2-3
CDR3aa: CASRTSGSRSTDTQYF
CDR3nt: TGTGCCAGCAGGACTAGCGGGAGTCGGAGCACAGATACGCAGTATTTT